The subject of this entry is one T cell receptor (beta chain). Its antigen remains unidentified. The sample is drawn from a study of vaccination effects on CD4 cells after COVID-19. The data were produced by immunoSEQ multiplex PCR, yet TCRdb's version contains in-frame clones alone and is incomplete. Among 26,000 or so clones listed, 75% to 85% were seen once. Trimming left V 0 bases short and J 0 bases short, with 11 bases between. The CDR3 consists of 16 residues. Germline V gene sequence: CDR1 LGHDT, CDR2 YNNKEL (reference sequence). Before any sequencing was done, the ViraFEST assay used viral peptide pools to expand antigen-specific CD4+ T cells. Isolating CD4+ T cells followed around nine days of culture. The person's infection with SARS-CoV-2, confirmed by PCR, took place between March and December 2020. Regarding the study as a whole: Clones induced by infection and by vaccine showed marked clonal contraction late after vaccination.

The sample consisted of CD4+ T cells from PBMCs cultured with HCoV-NL63 spike peptides, taken before COVID-19 vaccination. The receptor comes from a human donor who had a prior SARS-CoV-2 infection. The chain is built from TRBV3-1 (or the pseudogene TRBV3-2) and TRBJ1-2; no firm D call. The DNA of the CDR3 is TGTGCCAGCAGCCAAGATCTGCTAAGAGCTAACTATGGCTACACCTTC. Translated: CASSQDLLRANYGYTF.